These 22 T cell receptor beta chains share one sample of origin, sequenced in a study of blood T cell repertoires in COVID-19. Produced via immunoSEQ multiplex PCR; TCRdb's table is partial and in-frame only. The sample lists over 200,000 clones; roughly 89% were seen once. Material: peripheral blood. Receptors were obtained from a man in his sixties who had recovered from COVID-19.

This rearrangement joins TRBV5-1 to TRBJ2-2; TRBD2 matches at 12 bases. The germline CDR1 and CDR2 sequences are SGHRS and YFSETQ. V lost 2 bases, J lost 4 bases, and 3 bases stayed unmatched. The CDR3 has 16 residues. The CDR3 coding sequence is TGCGCCAGCAGCTTTCTAGCGGGGGGGCCCACCGGGGAGCTGTTTTTT. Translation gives CASSFLAGGPTGELFF.

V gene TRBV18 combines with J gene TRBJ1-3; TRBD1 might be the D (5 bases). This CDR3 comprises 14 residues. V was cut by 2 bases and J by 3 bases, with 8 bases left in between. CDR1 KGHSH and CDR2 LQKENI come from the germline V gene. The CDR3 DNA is TGTGCCAGCTCACCAGCCAGGGATGGAAACACCATATATTTT. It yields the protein CASSPARDGNTIYF.

In nucleotides, the CDR3 is TGTGCCAGCCGAACCGGTGGGGCAATTCGGTACAATGAGCAGTTCTTC. Residues: CASRTGGAIRYNEQFF. V usage is TRBV2 and J usage is TRBJ2-1; maybe TRBD1 (5 bases). This CDR3 has 16 amino acids. The V gene lost 8 bases and the J gene lost 4 bases, with 21 bases spanning the gap. Germline V gene sequence: CDR1 SNHLY, CDR2 FYNNEI.

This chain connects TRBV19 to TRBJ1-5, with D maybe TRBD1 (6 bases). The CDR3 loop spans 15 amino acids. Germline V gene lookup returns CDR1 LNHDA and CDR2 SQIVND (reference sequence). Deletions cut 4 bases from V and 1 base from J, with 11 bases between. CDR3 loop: CASSRAGDSNQPQHF. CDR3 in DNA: TGTGCCAGTAGTAGGGCAGGGGACAGCAATCAGCCCCAGCATTTT.

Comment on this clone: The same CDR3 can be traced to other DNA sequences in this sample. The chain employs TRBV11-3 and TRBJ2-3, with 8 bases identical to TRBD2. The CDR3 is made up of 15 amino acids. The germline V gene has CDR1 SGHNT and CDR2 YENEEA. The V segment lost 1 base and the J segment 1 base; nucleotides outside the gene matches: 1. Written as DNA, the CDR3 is TGTGCCAGCAGCTTAGGAGCGGGGGGCACAGATACGCAGTATTTT. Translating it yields CASSLGAGGTDTQYF.

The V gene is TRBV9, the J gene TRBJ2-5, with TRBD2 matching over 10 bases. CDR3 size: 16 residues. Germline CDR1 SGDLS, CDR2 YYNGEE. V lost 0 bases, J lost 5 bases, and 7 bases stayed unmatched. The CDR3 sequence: CASSVGLAGAMETQYF. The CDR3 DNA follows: TGTGCCAGCAGCGTAGGGCTAGCGGGAGCCATGGAGACCCAGTACTTC. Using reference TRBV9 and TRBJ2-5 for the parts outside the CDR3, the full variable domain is DSGVTQTPKHLITATGQRVTLRCSPRSGDLSVYWYQQSLDQGLQFLIQYYNGEERAKGNILERFSAQQFPDLHSELNLSSLELGDSALYFCASSVGLAGAMETQYFGPGTRLLVL.

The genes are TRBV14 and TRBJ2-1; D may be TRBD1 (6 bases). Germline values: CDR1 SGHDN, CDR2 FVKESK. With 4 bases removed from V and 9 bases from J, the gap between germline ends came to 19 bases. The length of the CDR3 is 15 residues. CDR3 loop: CASSPRFGGSGEQFF. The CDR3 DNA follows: TGTGCCAGCAGCCCCCGCTTTGGGGGCAGCGGTGAGCAGTTCTTC.

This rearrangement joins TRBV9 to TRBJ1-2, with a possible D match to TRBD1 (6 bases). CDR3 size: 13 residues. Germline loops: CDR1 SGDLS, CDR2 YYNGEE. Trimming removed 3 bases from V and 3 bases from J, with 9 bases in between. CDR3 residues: CASSARTDYGYTF. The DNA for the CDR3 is TGTGCCAGCAGCGCCCGGACAGACTATGGCTACACCTTC. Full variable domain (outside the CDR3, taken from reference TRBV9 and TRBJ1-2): DSGVTQTPKHLITATGQRVTLRCSPRSGDLSVYWYQQSLDQGLQFLIQYYNGEERAKGNILERFSAQQFPDLHSELNLSSLELGDSALYFCASSARTDYGYTFGSGTRLTVV.

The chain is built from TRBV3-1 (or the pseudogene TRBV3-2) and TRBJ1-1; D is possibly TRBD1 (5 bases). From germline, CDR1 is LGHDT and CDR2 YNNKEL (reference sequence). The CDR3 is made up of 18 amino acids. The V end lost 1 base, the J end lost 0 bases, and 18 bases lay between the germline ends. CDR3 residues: CASSQGGWVVLMNTEAFF. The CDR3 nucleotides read TGTGCCAGCAGCCAAGGGGGCTGGGTAGTCCTCATGAACACTGAAGCTTTCTTT.

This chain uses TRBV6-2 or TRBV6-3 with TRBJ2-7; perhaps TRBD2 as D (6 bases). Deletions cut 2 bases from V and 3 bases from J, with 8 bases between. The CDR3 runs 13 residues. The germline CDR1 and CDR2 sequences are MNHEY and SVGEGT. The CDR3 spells CASSYVRGYEQYF. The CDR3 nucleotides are TGTGCCAGCAGTTACGTGCGGGGCTACGAGCAGTACTTC.

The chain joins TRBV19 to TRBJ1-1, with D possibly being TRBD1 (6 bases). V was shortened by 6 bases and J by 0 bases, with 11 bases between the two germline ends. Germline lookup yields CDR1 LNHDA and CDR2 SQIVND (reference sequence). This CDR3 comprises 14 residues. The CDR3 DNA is TGTGCCAGTAGACAAACAGGGCTGAACACTGAAGCTTTCTTT. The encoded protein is CASRQTGLNTEAFF.

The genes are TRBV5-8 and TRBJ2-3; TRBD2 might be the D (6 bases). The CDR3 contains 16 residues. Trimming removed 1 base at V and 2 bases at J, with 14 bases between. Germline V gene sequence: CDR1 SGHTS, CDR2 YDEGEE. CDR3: CASSLMSRGNTDTQYF. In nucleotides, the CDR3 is TGTGCCAGCAGCTTGATGTCTCGGGGGAACACAGATACGCAGTATTTT.

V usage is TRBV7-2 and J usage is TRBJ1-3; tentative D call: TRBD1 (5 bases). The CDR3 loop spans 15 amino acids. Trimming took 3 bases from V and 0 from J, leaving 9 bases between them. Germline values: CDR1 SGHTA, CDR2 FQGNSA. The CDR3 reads CASSLGGSSGNTIYF. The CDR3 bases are TGTGCCAGCAGCTTGGGGGGGAGCTCTGGAAACACCATATATTTT.

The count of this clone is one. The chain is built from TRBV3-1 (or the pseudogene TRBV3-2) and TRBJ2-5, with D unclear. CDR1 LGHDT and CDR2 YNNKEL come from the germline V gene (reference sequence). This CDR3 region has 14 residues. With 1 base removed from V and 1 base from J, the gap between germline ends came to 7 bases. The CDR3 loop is CASSQVQVQETQYF. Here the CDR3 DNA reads TGTGCCAGCAGCCAAGTCCAGGTCCAAGAGACCCAGTACTTC.

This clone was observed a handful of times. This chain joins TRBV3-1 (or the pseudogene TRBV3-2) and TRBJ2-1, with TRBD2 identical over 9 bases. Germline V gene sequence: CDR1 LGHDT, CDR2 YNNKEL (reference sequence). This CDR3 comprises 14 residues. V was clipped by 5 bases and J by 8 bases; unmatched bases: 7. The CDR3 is CASSVAGVVHEQFF. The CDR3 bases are TGTGCCAGCAGCGTAGCGGGGGTGGTACATGAGCAGTTCTTC.

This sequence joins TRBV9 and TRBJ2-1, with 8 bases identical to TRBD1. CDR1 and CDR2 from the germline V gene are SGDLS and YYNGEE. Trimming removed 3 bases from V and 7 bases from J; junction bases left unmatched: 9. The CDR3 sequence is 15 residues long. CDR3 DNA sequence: TGTGCCAGCAGCGAGGGACAGGCCCAGCTTAATGAGCAGTTCTTC. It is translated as CASSEGQAQLNEQFF.

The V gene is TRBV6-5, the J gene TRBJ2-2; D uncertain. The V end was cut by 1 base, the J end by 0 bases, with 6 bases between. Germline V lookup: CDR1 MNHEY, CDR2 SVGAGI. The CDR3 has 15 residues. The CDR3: CASSYLAANTGELFF. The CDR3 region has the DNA TGTGCCAGCAGTTACTTGGCAGCGAACACCGGGGAGCTGTTTTTT.

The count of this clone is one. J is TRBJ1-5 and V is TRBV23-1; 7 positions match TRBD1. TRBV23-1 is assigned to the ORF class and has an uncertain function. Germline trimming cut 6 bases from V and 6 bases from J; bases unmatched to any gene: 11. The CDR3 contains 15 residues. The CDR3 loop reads CASSRDRVSRQPQHF. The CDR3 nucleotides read TGCGCCAGCAGCAGAGACAGGGTCTCTCGTCAGCCCCAGCATTTT.

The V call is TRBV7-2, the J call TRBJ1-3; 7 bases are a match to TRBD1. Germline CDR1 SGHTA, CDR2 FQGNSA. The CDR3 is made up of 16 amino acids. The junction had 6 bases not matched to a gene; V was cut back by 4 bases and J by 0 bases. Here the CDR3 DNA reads TGTGCCAGCAGCTCACAGGGGCCCTACTCTGGAAACACCATATATTTT. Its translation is CASSSQGPYSGNTIYF.

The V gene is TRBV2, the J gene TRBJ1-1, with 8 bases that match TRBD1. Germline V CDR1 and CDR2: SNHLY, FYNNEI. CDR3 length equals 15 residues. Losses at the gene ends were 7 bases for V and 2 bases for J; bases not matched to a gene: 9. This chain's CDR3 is CASTSGGRINTEAFF. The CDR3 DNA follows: TGTGCCAGCACTTCAGGGGGCCGGATAAACACTGAAGCTTTCTTT. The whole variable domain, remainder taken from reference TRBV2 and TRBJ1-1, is EPEVTQTPSHQVTQMGQEVILRCVPISNHLYFYWYRQILGQKVEFLVSFYNNEISEKSEIFDDQFSVERPDGSNFTLKIRSTKLEDSAMYFCASTSGGRINTEAFFGQGTRLTVV.

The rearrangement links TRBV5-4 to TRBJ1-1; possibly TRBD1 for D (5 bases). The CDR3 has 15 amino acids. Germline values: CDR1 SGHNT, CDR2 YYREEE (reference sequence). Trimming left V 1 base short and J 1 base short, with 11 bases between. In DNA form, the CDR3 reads TGTGCCAGCAGCTTGCCAGACGGGGGGAACACTGAAGCTTTCTTT. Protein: CASSLPDGGNTEAFF.

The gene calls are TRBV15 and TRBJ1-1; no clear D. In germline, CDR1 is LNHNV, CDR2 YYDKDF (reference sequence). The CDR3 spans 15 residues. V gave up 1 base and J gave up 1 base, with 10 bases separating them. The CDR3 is CATSRVARANTEAFF. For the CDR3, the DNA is TGTGCCACCAGCAGAGTAGCCAGAGCGAACACTGAAGCTTTCTTT.